This TCR beta chain was recorded in a study of T cell changes during pregnancy in multiple sclerosis. Clones were sequenced by immunoSEQ multiplex PCR, and TCRdb holds only the in-frame ones, with some missing. Among approximately 31,000 clones listed, approximately 94% were seen once. The V gene's germline CDR1 is GTSNPN and CDR2 SVGIG (reference sequence). The V gene end was trimmed by 0 bases and the J gene end by 4 bases; junction bases not matched to a gene: 6. The CDR3 is 15 residues long. The gene calls are TRBV30 and TRBJ2-5; 9 nucleotides agree with TRBD1. This specimen was CD4+ T cells from peripheral blood mononuclear cells, taken in the second trimester of pregnancy. This TCR derives from a female donor with multiple sclerosis, enrolled in a pregnancy study. CDR3 DNA: TGTGCCTGGAGTGTACCTACAGGGGGCACAGAGACCCAGTACTTC. This gives the protein CAWSVPTGGTETQYF.